This T cell receptor (beta chain) was sequenced for a study of cytomegalovirus exposure and HLA in healthy donors. Looked up from germline, CDR1 is SGHTA and CDR2 is FQGNSA. The CDR3 is 15 residues long. V lost 1 base, J lost 4 bases, and 12 bases lay in between. The data were produced by immunoSEQ multiplex PCR, yet TCRdb's version contains in-frame clones alone and is incomplete. The sample includes approximately 130,000 clones, roughly 90% of them seen just once. The material sequenced was PBMCs. The V gene is TRBV7-2, the J gene TRBJ2-3, with D maybe TRBD1 (5 bases). The TCR originated in a woman between 18 and 29 years old in good health and CMV-seronegative. The CDR3 coding sequence is TGTGCCAGCAGCTTAGAGGGCAGGGTGGCAGATACGCAGTATTTT. It is translated as CASSLEGRVADTQYF. The complete variable domain, with remaining parts taken from reference TRBV7-2 and TRBJ2-3, reads GAGVSQSPSNKVTEKGKDVELRCDPISGHTALYWYRQSLGQGLEFLIYFQGNSAPDKSGLPSDRFSAERTGGSVSTLTIQRTQQEDSAVYLCASSLEGRVADTQYFGPGTRLTVL.